Below, 5 T cell receptor beta chains from the same sample are listed, as sequenced in a study of beta chain features in type 1 diabetes. Which antigens these TCRs recognize remains unknown. TCRB transcripts that were expressed got sequenced, as all of the isolated RNA had been reverse transcribed. Data came from immunoSEQ multiplex PCR; TCRdb stores just in-frame clones and leaves some out. In the table there are 150,000 or so clones, about 63% of which are singletons. Study-level points and caveats: Researchers report that Type 1 diabetes patients had moderately but significantly shorter TCRB CDR3s across all four CD4+ subsets.

The sequencing sample was made of naive CD4+ T cells from blood. The origin of the receptors is a man under 40 with type 1 diabetes.

This clone has more than one count but fewer than ten. This chain uses TRBV25-1 with TRBJ2-1, with TRBD1 matching over 8 bases. V shed 4 bases, J shed 0 bases, and the junction held 8 bases outside the gene matches. Germline assignment: CDR1 MGHDK and CDR2 SYGVNS. This CDR3 spans 17 amino acids. The CDR3 nucleotides read TGTGCCAGCAGTGCGGGCAGGGACAGGCCCTCCTACAATGAGCAGTTCTTC. This sequence encodes CASSAGRDRPSYNEQFF.

V is TRBV7-2 and J is TRBJ1-1; D perhaps matches TRBD1 (5 bases). Germline-derived CDR1 and CDR2 are SGHTA and FQGNSA. This CDR3 is built from 14 residues. V lost 1 base and J lost 0, with 6 bases in between. This CDR3 reads CASSLGQLNTEAFF. DNA of the CDR3: TGTGCCAGCAGCTTAGGACAGCTGAACACTGAAGCTTTCTTT.

DNA for the CDR3: TGTGCCAGCAGGGTAGGTCTGGCCAATGAGCAGTTCTTC. It yields the protein CASRVGLANEQFF. The V call is TRBV2, the J call TRBJ2-1, with D uncertain. Germline V gives CDR1 SNHLY, CDR2 FYNNEI. CDR3 size: 13 residues. V lost 6 bases and J 6 bases, leaving 12 bases between the germline ends.

The chain links TRBV25-1 to TRBJ1-1; the D is unclear. The germline gives CDR1 MGHDK, CDR2 SYGVNS. The CDR3 is 15 amino acids. The germline V and J ends were trimmed by 3 bases and 4 bases, with 15 bases remaining between them. Here the CDR3 reads CASSDPRGGRTEAFF. For the CDR3, the DNA is TGTGCCAGCAGTGACCCACGGGGAGGGCGCACTGAAGCTTTCTTT.

CDR3 nucleotide sequence: TGTGCCACCAGCGCCCGTTACGACACAGATACGCAGTATTTT. Amino acids: CATSARYDTDTQYF. The rearrangement joins TRBV15 to TRBJ2-3, with D unresolved. Trimming stripped 5 bases from V and 2 bases from J, with 11 bases between. The CDR3 has 14 residues. Germline V gives CDR1 LNHNV, CDR2 YYDKDF (reference sequence).